The source of this T cell receptor (beta chain) is a study of vaccination and CD4 T cells after COVID-19. On the study more broadly: Two of the convalescents were Hispanic, and convalescents were six males and four females.

The Oncomine TCR Beta short-read assay sequenced DNA from cultured CD4+ T cells. CD4+ T cells were cultured, and genomic DNA was extracted from them. TCRdb itself ran the PCR reads through MiXCR, one entry per CDR3 protein. The table lists some 21,000 distinct CDR3 sequences, 55% to 70% of them singletons. Indicated treatment: approximately nine-day PBMC culture with coronavirus spike peptide pools or control peptides (ViraFEST assay). Fresh medium (containing IL-2) replaced half the medium on days 3 and 7. About this clonotype: Antigen: not known.

CDR3 size: 16 residues. The germline V gene has CDR1 DFQATT and CDR2 SNEGSKA (reference sequence). V gave up 0 bases and J gave up 5 bases; unmatched junction bases: 12. The sample here was CD4+ T cells from blood, cultured in vitro, taken after SARS-CoV-2 vaccination. The source is a human donor who received a COVID-19 vaccine. This chain connects TRBV20-1 to TRBJ1-1; 7 nucleotides agree with TRBD1. As DNA, the CDR3 is TGCAGTGCTAGAGATCCGAACAGGGGAAGGGAAACTGAAGCTTTCTTT. Protein: CSARDPNRGRETEAFF.